The 14 T cell receptor beta chains reported below all come from one sample, sequenced in a study of CD8 T cells in ankylosing spondylitis. MiXCR, run by TCRdb on the 5' RACE reads, gives a single entry per CDR3 protein. The sample records 250,000 or so distinct CDR3 sequences, about 10% being singletons. Sequencing was performed on blood, either unsorted or a sorted T cell fraction (not recorded which). The receptor source for this set is a male donor with ankylosing spondylitis or in good health (not recorded which).

The chain joins TRBV15 to TRBJ2-1; D uncertain. CDR3 length equals 15 residues. The germline gives CDR1 LNHNV, CDR2 YYDKDF (reference sequence). V lost 0 bases, J lost 2 bases, and 8 bases lay in between. The CDR3 DNA reads as TGTGCCACCAGCAGAGATCTAATCCCCTACAATGAGCAGTTCTTC. As protein: CATSRDLIPYNEQFF.

This clonotype was seen ten or more times. This chain uses TRBV5-6 with TRBJ2-7; possible D gene TRBD1, 6 bases. V lost 4 bases, J lost 4 bases, and 21 bases lay in between. CDR1 and CDR2 (germline): SGHDT, YYEEEE. This CDR3 region has 16 residues. The CDR3 loop is CASSITIRDIGYEQYF. Here the CDR3 DNA reads TGTGCCAGCAGCATCACTATCCGGGACATTGGGTACGAGCAGTACTTC.

Points on this clonotype: A single base separates this from a much larger clone, so it may be a read error. Lacking the conserved final phenylalanine or tryptophan, this CDR3 likely reflects a read error. The gene calls are TRBV6-4 and TRBJ2-3; the D gene is possibly TRBD2 (5 bases). The CDR3 is 15 residues long. V was shortened by 0 bases and J by 0 bases, with 7 bases between the two germline ends. Germline CDR1 reads MRHNA; CDR2 reads SNTAGT. CDR3: CASSDSRESTDTQYL. The CDR3 bases are TGTGCCAGCAGTGACTCAAGGGAGAGCACAGATACGCAGTATTTA.

Many counts were recorded for this clonotype. The V gene is TRBV20-1, the J gene TRBJ2-5; no clear D. V was shortened by 6 bases and J by 5 bases, with 10 bases between the two germline ends. Germline V gene sequence: CDR1 DFQATT, CDR2 SNEGSKA (reference sequence). This CDR3 is built from 11 residues. The CDR3 sequence is CSADITETQYF. CDR3 nucleotides: TGCAGTGCAGATATTACGGAGACCCAGTACTTC.

This clonotype was observed at least ten times. The V call is TRBV5-1, the J call TRBJ2-2; D ambiguous. V lost 1 base to trimming and J lost 8 bases, with 6 bases between them. This CDR3 is 12 amino acids long. From germline, CDR1 is SGHRS and CDR2 YFSETQ. CDR3 sequence (DNA): TGCGCCAGCAGCTTGATCTCAGGGGAGCTGTTTTTT. This encodes CASSLISGELFF.

This clonotype was counted many times. V usage is TRBV7-6 and J usage is TRBJ1-6, with D unresolved. The V end lost 5 bases, the J end lost 13 bases, and 15 bases lay between the germline ends. This CDR3 has 13 amino acids. Per the germline V gene, CDR1 is SGHVS and CDR2 is FNYEAQ. CDR3: CASSLTVPPPLHF. Here the CDR3 DNA reads TGTGCCAGCAGCCTCACAGTCCCGCCTCCCCTCCACTTT.

There are many counts of this clonotype. The rearrangement joins TRBV7-6 to TRBJ2-1; D possibly corresponds to TRBD2 (6 bases). Looked up from germline, CDR1 is SGHVS and CDR2 is FNYEAQ. The CDR3 is made up of 14 amino acids. The V end lost 5 bases, the J end lost 4 bases, and 12 bases lay between the germline ends. CDR3 sequence reads: CASSIGLQYNEQFF. CDR3 coding DNA: TGTGCCAGCAGCATAGGACTACAATACAATGAGCAGTTCTTC.

This clonotype appeared a few times. CDR3 sequence (DNA): TGTGCCATCAGTGAGCCCAAATCCTCCGGGACTGCTTCCTACGAGCAGTACTTC. The encoded protein is CAISEPKSSGTASYEQYF. The J gene is TRBJ2-7, the V gene TRBV10-3; possible D gene TRBD2, 6 bases. Trimming shortened V by 2 bases and J by 1 base, and 21 bases separated the two germline ends. CDR3 length: 18 amino acids. From germline, CDR1 is ENHRY and CDR2 SYGVKD.

This clonotype was detected ten times or more. The chain combines TRBV5-1 with TRBJ1-1; no clear D gene. This CDR3 comprises 15 residues. CDR1 and CDR2 (germline): SGHRS, YFSETQ. V was clipped by 4 bases and J by 0 bases, with 13 bases between them. The CDR3 nucleotides are TGCGCCAGCAGCCAAGGGTCAGCCATGAACACTGAAGCTTTCTTT. Translated: CASSQGSAMNTEAFF.

Only a few counts were recorded for this clonotype. This chain joins TRBV2 and TRBJ2-2; TRBD2 agrees at 13 bases. With 6 bases clipped from V and 7 bases from J, the junction kept 8 bases outside the gene matches. The CDR3 has 16 amino acids. Germline V gene lookup returns CDR1 SNHLY and CDR2 FYNNEI. CDR3 in amino acids: CASSPTSGGFGGELFF. As DNA, the CDR3 is TGTGCCAGCAGCCCGACTAGCGGGGGGTTTGGCGGGGAGCTGTTTTTT. Based on the CDR3 plus reference TRBV2 and TRBJ2-2, the full variable domain is EPEVTQTPSHQVTQMGQEVILRCVPISNHLYFYWYRQILGQKVEFLVSFYNNEISEKSEIFDDQFSVERPDGSNFTLKIRSTKLEDSAMYFCASSPTSGGFGGELFFGEGSRLTVL.

This clonotype came up many times. The chain is built from TRBV20-1 and TRBJ1-6; D is unresolved. The CDR3 is made up of 15 amino acids. Germline CDR1 is DFQATT and CDR2 is SNEGSKA (reference sequence). The ends were cut back, 1 base at V and 7 bases at J, with 14 bases in the middle. This CDR3 reads CSARATVGRNSPLHF. The CDR3 nucleotides read TGCAGTGCTAGAGCTACCGTCGGGAGAAATTCACCCCTCCACTTT.

This clonotype was detected ten times or more. The chain combines TRBV6-5 with TRBJ1-6; 7 bases fit TRBD1. V lost 2 bases, J lost 8 bases, and 3 bases stayed unmatched. The germline V gene encodes CDR1 MNHEY and CDR2 SVGAGI. The CDR3 sequence is 14 residues long. The CDR3 loop reads CASSYGTEDSPLHF. CDR3 coding DNA: TGTGCCAGCAGTTACGGGACAGAAGATTCACCCCTCCACTTT.

This clonotype has ten or more counts. The chain combines TRBV5-1 with TRBJ1-6; TRBD1 is a possible D gene (6 bases). Deletions cut 4 bases from V and 5 bases from J, with 13 bases between. Germline V gene sequence: CDR1 SGHRS, CDR2 YFSETQ. The CDR3 length is 15 residues. CDR3 residues: CASSLKDRNNSPLHF. The CDR3 DNA reads as TGCGCCAGCAGCCTAAAGGACAGAAATAATTCACCCCTCCACTTT.

Details on this clonotype: Compared with germline, one end of the junction differs, possibly owing to a read error. The rearrangement links TRBV30 to TRBJ1-5; D unresolved. CDR3 size: 14 residues. Germline V CDR1 and CDR2: GTSNPN, SVGIG (reference sequence). This chain's CDR3 is CAWSEGNSNQPLHF. The CDR3 nucleotides read TGTGCCTGGAGTGAAGGGAATAGCAATCAGCCCCTGCATTTT. The full variable domain, in which reference TRBV30 and TRBJ1-5 provide the parts outside the CDR3, is SQTIHQWPATLVQPVGSPLSLECTVEGTSNPNLYWYRQAAGRGLQLLFYSVGIGQISSEVPQNLSASRPQDRQFILSSKKLLLSDSGFYLCAWSEGNSNQPLHFGDGTRLSIL.